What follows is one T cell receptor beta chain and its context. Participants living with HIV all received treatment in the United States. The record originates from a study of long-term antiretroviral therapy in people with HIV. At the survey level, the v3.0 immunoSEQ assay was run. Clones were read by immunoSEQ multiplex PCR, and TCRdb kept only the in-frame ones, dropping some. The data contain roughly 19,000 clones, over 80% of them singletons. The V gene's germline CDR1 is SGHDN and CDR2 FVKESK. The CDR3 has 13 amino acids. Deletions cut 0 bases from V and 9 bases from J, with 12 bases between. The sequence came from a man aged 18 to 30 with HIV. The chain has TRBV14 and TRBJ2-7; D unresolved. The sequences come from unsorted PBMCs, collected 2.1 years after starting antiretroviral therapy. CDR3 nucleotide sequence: TGTGCCAGCAGCCAAGATCTATTCAGGCCGCAGTACTTC. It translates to CASSQDLFRPQYF.